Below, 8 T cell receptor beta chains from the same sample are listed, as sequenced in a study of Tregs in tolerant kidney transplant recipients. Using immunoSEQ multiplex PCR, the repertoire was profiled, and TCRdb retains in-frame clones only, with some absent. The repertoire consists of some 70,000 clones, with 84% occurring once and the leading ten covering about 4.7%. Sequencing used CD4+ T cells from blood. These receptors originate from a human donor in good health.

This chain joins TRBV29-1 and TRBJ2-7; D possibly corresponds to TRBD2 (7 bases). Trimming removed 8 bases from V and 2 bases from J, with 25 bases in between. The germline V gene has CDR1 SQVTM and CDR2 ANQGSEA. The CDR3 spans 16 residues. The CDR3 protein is CSPRWTRGGLTYEQYF. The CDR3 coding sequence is TGCAGCCCGCGGTGGACTAGAGGGGGGTTAACCTACGAGCAGTACTTC.

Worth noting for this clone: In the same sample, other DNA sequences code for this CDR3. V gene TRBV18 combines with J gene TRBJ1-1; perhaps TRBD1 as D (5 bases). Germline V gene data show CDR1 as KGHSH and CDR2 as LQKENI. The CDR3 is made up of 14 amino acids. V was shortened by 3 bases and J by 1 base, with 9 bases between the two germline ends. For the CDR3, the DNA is TGTGCCAGCTCACCTACAGGAGCGAACACTGAAGCTTTCTTT. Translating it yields CASSPTGANTEAFF.

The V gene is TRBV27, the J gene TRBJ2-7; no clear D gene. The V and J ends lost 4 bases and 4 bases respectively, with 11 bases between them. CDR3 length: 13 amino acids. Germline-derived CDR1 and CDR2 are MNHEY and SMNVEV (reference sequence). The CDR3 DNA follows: TGTGCCAGCAGTTCCCTACTCAAATACGAGCAGTACTTC. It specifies CASSSLLKYEQYF.

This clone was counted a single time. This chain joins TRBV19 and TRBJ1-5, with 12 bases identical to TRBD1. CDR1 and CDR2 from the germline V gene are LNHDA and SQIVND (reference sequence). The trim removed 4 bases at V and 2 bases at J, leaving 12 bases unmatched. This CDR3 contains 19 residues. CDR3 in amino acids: CASSTDGTGGFYGNQPQHF. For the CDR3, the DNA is TGTGCCAGTAGTACCGACGGGACAGGGGGCTTTTATGGCAATCAGCCCCAGCATTTT.

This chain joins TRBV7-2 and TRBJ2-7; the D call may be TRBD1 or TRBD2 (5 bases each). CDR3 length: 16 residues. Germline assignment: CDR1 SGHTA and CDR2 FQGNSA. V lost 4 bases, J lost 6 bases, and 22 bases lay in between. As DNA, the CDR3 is TGTGCCAGCAGCTCTCGGGGCAGAAGGGACGGTTCCGAGCAGTACTTC. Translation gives CASSSRGRRDGSEQYF.

The CDR3 DNA sequence: TGTGCCAGCAGCTTGGGACAGGATAGCACAGATACGCAGTATTTT. Translating gives CASSLGQDSTDTQYF. This chain uses TRBV5-4 with TRBJ2-3, with D perhaps matching TRBD1 (6 bases). Per germline, CDR1 SGHNT and CDR2 YYREEE (reference sequence). The V end was cut by 0 bases, the J end by 0 bases, with 8 bases between. The CDR3 contains 15 residues. Variable domain in full (rest from reference TRBV5-4 and TRBJ2-3): ETGVTQSPTHLIKTRGQQVTLRCSSQSGHNTVSWYQQALGQGPQFIFQYYREEENGRGNFPPRFSGLQFPNYSSELNVNALELDDSALYLCASSLGQDSTDTQYFGPGTRLTVL.

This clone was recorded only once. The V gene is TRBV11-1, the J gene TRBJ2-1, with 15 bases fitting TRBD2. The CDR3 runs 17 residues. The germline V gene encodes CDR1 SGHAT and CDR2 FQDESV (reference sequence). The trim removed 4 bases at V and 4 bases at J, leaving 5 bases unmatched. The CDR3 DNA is TGTGCCAGCAGCTCCGGACTAGCGGGAGGGGCTTACAATGAGCAGTTCTTC. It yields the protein CASSSGLAGGAYNEQFF.

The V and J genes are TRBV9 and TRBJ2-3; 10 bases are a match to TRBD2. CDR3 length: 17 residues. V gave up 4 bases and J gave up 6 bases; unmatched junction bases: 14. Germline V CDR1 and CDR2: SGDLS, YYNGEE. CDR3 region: CASSSKTSGSPGDTQYF. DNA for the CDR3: TGTGCCAGCAGCTCGAAGACTAGCGGGTCACCCGGGGATACGCAGTATTTT.